This entry lists 29 T cell receptor beta chains sequenced from one sample in a study of T cells in Graves' hyperthyroidism and ophthalmopathy. TCR beta CDR3 regions were amplified from RNA. The study used the HTBI primer set for a first-round RT-PCR of the TCR CDR3. MiXCR, run by TCRdb on the multiplex PCR reads, gives a single entry per CDR3 protein. The table lists 300,000 to 400,000 distinct CDR3 sequences, around a sixth of them singletons, with 35% to 50% in the top ten. Input material: blood. All receptors derive from a man younger than 30 with Graves' ophthalmopathy.

The chain combines TRBV6-1 with TRBJ1-5, with a tentative D call TRBD1 (6 bases). From germline, CDR1 is MNHNS and CDR2 SASEGT. The V end was cut by 3 bases, the J end by 0 bases, with 9 bases between. The CDR3 is 15 amino acids. The CDR3, as DNA: TGTGCCAGCAGTGATAGGGGGTATAGCAATCAGCCCCAGCATTTT. Residues: CASSDRGYSNQPQHF.

The V call is TRBV12-3 or TRBV12-4, the J call TRBJ2-1; D uncertain. V was clipped by 2 bases and J by 10 bases, with 9 bases between them. The CDR3 length is 12 residues. CDR3 region: CASSLWFREQFF. Written as DNA, the CDR3 is TGTGCCAGCAGTTTATGGTTCAGAGAGCAGTTCTTC.

The V and J genes are TRBV15 and TRBJ1-6, with no clear D. V shed 3 bases and J shed 7 bases, with 10 bases lying between them. Looked up from germline, CDR1 is LNHNV and CDR2 is YYDKDF (reference sequence). This CDR3 is built from 14 residues. The CDR3 spells CATSSTSTNSPLHF. CDR3 bases: TGTGCCACCAGCAGCACTAGTACAAATTCACCCCTCCACTTT.

The V call is TRBV27, the J call TRBJ1-6, with D uncertain. The V and J ends lost 10 bases and 6 bases respectively, with 10 bases between them. Per the germline V gene, CDR1 is MNHEY and CDR2 is SMNVEV (reference sequence). There are 12 residues in the CDR3. In DNA form, the CDR3 reads TGTGCCACCAGCGGCCGTAATTCACCCCTCCACTTT. Translation gives CATSGRNSPLHF.

In its sample, this clonotype was seen many times. This sequence joins TRBV27 and TRBJ2-1; D not resolved. The length of the CDR3 is 12 residues. V lost 6 bases to trimming and J lost 7 bases, with 10 bases between them. Germline loops: CDR1 MNHEY, CDR2 SMNVEV (reference sequence). This CDR3 is CASRDGLNEQFF. CDR3 DNA sequence: TGTGCCAGCAGGGACGGGCTGAATGAGCAGTTCTTC.

This clonotype was picked up a small number of times. CDR3 protein: CASGTGSGNTIYF. The CDR3 region has the DNA TGTGCCAGCGGAACAGGCTCTGGAAACACCATATATTTT. The chain combines TRBV18 with TRBJ1-3; D is perhaps TRBD1 (5 bases). Germline V CDR1 and CDR2: KGHSH, LQKENI. V dropped 8 bases and J dropped 0 bases, with 8 bases sitting between them. The CDR3 loop spans 13 amino acids.

V is TRBV7-6 and J is TRBJ1-2, with a tentative D call TRBD1 (5 bases). The CDR3 runs to 15 residues. Trimming cost V 5 bases and J 1 base, with 14 bases left between them. In germline, CDR1 is SGHVS, CDR2 FNYEAQ. The CDR3 reads CASSPGTPFNYGYTF. Here the CDR3 DNA reads TGTGCCAGCAGCCCCGGGACCCCATTTAACTATGGCTACACCTTC.

This clonotype has more than one count but fewer than ten. The rearrangement joins TRBV19 to TRBJ1-2; the D is unclear. Germline-derived CDR1 and CDR2 are LNHDA and SQIVND (reference sequence). With 10 bases removed from V and 4 bases from J, the gap between germline ends came to 13 bases. The CDR3 extends over 12 amino acids. CDR3 region: CATMDLAYGYTF. CDR3 sequence (DNA): TGTGCCACAATGGACCTGGCCTATGGCTACACCTTC.

This clonotype turned up a few times. This CDR3 reads CSASNGGILNSPLHF. The DNA for the CDR3 is TGCAGTGCAAGCAATGGGGGTATTTTGAATTCACCCCTCCACTTT. This sequence joins TRBV20-1 and TRBJ1-6, with a weak D call TRBD1 (5 bases). From germline, CDR1 is DFQATT and CDR2 SNEGSKA (reference sequence). Trimming removed 6 bases at V and 7 bases at J, with 19 bases between. The CDR3 length is 15 residues.

This clonotype was picked up many times. The chain recombines TRBV3-1 with TRBJ2-2; TRBD2 matches 8 bases. This CDR3 has 17 residues. V shed 0 bases, J shed 7 bases, and the junction held 10 bases outside the gene matches. CDR1 LGHDT and CDR2 YNNKEL come from the germline V gene (reference sequence). This chain's CDR3 is CASSQESLADEHGELFF. CDR3 in DNA: TGTGCCAGCAGCCAAGAGTCACTAGCGGACGAACACGGGGAGCTGTTTTTT. Drawing the rest from reference TRBV3-1 and TRBJ2-2, the complete variable domain is DTAVSQTPKYLVTQMGNDKSIKCEQNLGHDTMYWYKQDSKKFLKIMFSYNNKELIINETVPNRFSPKSPDKAHLNLHINSLELGDSAVYFCASSQESLADEHGELFFGEGSRLTVL.

There are a few counts of this clonotype. This chain links TRBV20-1 with TRBJ2-1; 8 bases line up with TRBD2. The CDR3 sequence is 16 residues long. Trimming took 0 bases from V and 4 from J; bases not matched to a gene: 8. Germline V gives CDR1 DFQATT, CDR2 SNEGSKA (reference sequence). CDR3: CSARDPSGREYNEQFF. In nucleotides, the CDR3 is TGCAGTGCTAGAGATCCCAGCGGGAGAGAATACAATGAGCAGTTCTTC.

This clonotype was counted many times. The CDR3 DNA reads as TGTGCCATCATTTCTTTGTTGGGACAGGGTATTGTCAATGAGCAGTTCTTC. Its translation: CAIISLLGQGIVNEQFF. This chain uses TRBV2 with TRBJ2-1; TRBD1 aligns across 9 bases. CDR1 and CDR2 from the germline V gene are SNHLY and FYNNEI. With V trimmed by 10 bases and J by 6 bases, 19 bases remained unmatched. CDR3 length: 17 residues.

This chain links TRBV6-1 with TRBJ1-1; D is possibly TRBD1 (6 bases). V dropped 4 bases and J dropped 3 bases, with 15 bases sitting between them. Germline V gives CDR1 MNHNS, CDR2 SASEGT. The CDR3 length is 15 residues. The CDR3 nucleotides are TGTGCCAGCAGTGCATGGACAGAAACCCACACTGAAGCTTTCTTT. It specifies CASSAWTETHTEAFF.

CDR3 protein: CSASSGGANNEQFF. The CDR3 DNA sequence: TGCAGTGCCTCTAGCGGGGGGGCCAACAATGAGCAGTTCTTC. The genes are TRBV20-1 and TRBJ2-1; TRBD2 agrees at 12 bases. This CDR3 is 14 amino acids long. V shed 6 bases and J 5 bases; nucleotides not matched to a gene: 5. The germline CDR1 and CDR2 sequences are DFQATT and SNEGSKA (reference sequence).

The rearrangement joins TRBV2 to TRBJ1-2; 7 bases fit TRBD1. CDR1 SNHLY and CDR2 FYNNEI come from the germline V gene. The CDR3 is made up of 15 amino acids. Trimming removed 6 bases from V and 6 bases from J; junction bases left unmatched: 13. The DNA of the CDR3 is TGTGCCAGCAGCCGACAGACAGGGAGGGGAGATGGCTACACCTTC. Its protein is CASSRQTGRGDGYTF.

This clonotype appeared many times. The V and J genes are TRBV6-1 and TRBJ2-3; 7 bases match TRBD2. V was clipped by 3 bases and J by 4 bases; unmatched bases: 1. The germline CDR1 and CDR2 sequences are MNHNS and SASEGT. There are 13 residues in the CDR3. CDR3 sequence reads: CASSEAGADTQYF. The DNA of the CDR3 is TGTGCCAGCAGTGAGGCGGGGGCAGATACGCAGTATTTT.

The sample holds many counts of this clonotype. J is TRBJ2-1 and V is TRBV11-2; D not resolved. The ends were cut back, 1 base at V and 1 base at J, with 11 bases in the middle. This CDR3 is 16 amino acids long. CDR1 is SGHAT, CDR2 FQNNGV, per germline. For the CDR3, the DNA is TGTGCCAGCAGCTTAGCTGGTTCGACATCCTACAATGAGCAGTTCTTC. This sequence encodes CASSLAGSTSYNEQFF. Filled out from reference TRBV11-2 and TRBJ2-1, the complete variable domain reads EAGVAQSPRYKIIEKRQSVAFWCNPISGHATLYWYQQILGQGPKLLIQFQNNGVVDDSQLPKDRFSAERLKGVDSTLKIQPAKLEDSAVYLCASSLAGSTSYNEQFFGPGTRLTVL.

This clonotype was detected many times. The chain has TRBV7-9 and TRBJ2-2; D call uncertain. Germline V gene lookup returns CDR1 SEHNR and CDR2 FQNEAQ (reference sequence). The V and J ends lost 2 bases and 6 bases respectively, with 10 bases between them. This CDR3 contains 14 residues. CDR3 sequence reads: CASSLPQAAGELFF. The DNA for the CDR3 is TGTGCCAGCAGCTTACCCCAGGCCGCCGGGGAGCTGTTTTTT.

This clonotype was seen only a few times. V gene TRBV29-1 combines with J gene TRBJ2-5; D possibly corresponds to TRBD1 (5 bases). The CDR3 extends over 14 amino acids. Per the germline V gene, CDR1 is SQVTM and CDR2 is ANQGSEA. V lost 3 bases and J 9 bases, leaving 20 bases between the germline ends. Here the CDR3 DNA reads TGCAGCGTTGATGGGGCAGAACAAGAGATGGCCCAGTACTTC. Translating it yields CSVDGAEQEMAQYF. The complete variable domain, with remaining parts taken from reference TRBV29-1 and TRBJ2-5, reads SAVISQKPSRDICQRGTSLTIQCQVDSQVTMMFWYRQQPGQSLTLIATANQGSEATYESGFVIDKFPISRPNLTFSTLTVSNMSPEDSSIYLCSVDGAEQEMAQYFGPGTRLLVL.

This rearrangement joins TRBV2 to TRBJ2-2; TRBD1 matches at 10 bases. J gave up 7 bases and V 3 bases, and 5 bases lay outside the gene matches. Germline values: CDR1 SNHLY, CDR2 FYNNEI. The CDR3 runs 15 residues. CDR3 residues: CASSDGTGDLGELFF. The CDR3 DNA reads TGTGCCAGCAGTGACGGGACAGGGGACCTCGGGGAGCTGTTTTTT.

This clonotype was seen ten or more times. The chain couples TRBV2 to TRBJ2-3; 8 bases are a match to TRBD1. V was clipped by 6 bases and J by 0 bases; unmatched bases: 5. This CDR3 has 15 residues. Germline CDR1 SNHLY, CDR2 FYNNEI. CDR3 protein: CASRDRALSTDTQYF. CDR3 bases: TGTGCCAGCAGGGACAGGGCCCTAAGCACAGATACGCAGTATTTT.

The chain couples TRBV12-5 to TRBJ2-7, with D perhaps matching TRBD2 (5 bases). CDR3 length: 15 residues. Germline V CDR1 and CDR2: LGHNT, FRNRAP. The germline V and J ends were trimmed by 0 bases and 3 bases, with 12 bases remaining between them. The CDR3 region has the DNA TGTGCTAGTGGTTTGGTACGGCTAGCCCACTACGAGCAGTACTTC. Encoded protein: CASGLVRLAHYEQYF.

This clonotype was recorded at least ten times. The chain employs TRBV7-8 and TRBJ2-3; D possibly corresponds to TRBD2 (5 bases). V was cut by 5 bases and J by 6 bases, with 15 bases left in between. This CDR3 region has 14 residues. Per germline, CDR1 SGHVS and CDR2 FQNEAQ. CDR3 region: CASSVRARADTQYF. DNA for the CDR3: TGTGCCAGCAGCGTGCGGGCCCGCGCCGATACGCAGTATTTT. Full variable domain (remainder filled in from reference TRBV7-8 and TRBJ2-3): GAGVSQSPRYKVAKRGQDVALRCDPISGHVSLFWYQQALGQGPEFLTYFQNEAQLDKSGLPSDRFFAERPEGSVSTLKIQRTQQEDSAVYLCASSVRARADTQYFGPGTRLTVL.

This clonotype appeared many times. The chain carries TRBV12-3 or TRBV12-4 and TRBJ1-2; 8 bases are a match to TRBD1. This CDR3 spans 12 amino acids. Trimming at V came to 5 bases and at J to 5 bases, leaving 1 base not matched to a gene. The CDR3 DNA follows: TGTGCCAGCAGTACAGGGGGGTATGGCTACACCTTC. It specifies CASSTGGYGYTF.

V and J are TRBV4-1 and TRBJ1-5, with D uncertain. V shed 4 bases and J shed 2 bases, with 21 bases lying between them. This CDR3 is built from 18 residues. The germline CDR1 and CDR2 sequences are MGHRA and YSYEKL. CDR3 coding DNA: TGCGCCAGCAGCCGACTCGCCCCTGAGGTATTAGGCAATCAGCCCCAGCATTTT. Residues: CASSRLAPEVLGNQPQHF.

Notes on this clonotype: The junction shows a germline mismatch at one end, possibly a read error. The CDR3 sequence is CASNLRQVVSPLHF. The CDR3 nucleotides are TGTGCCAGCAACTTAAGACAGGTTGTCTCACCCCTCCACTTT. The chain combines TRBV7-2 with TRBJ1-6, with TRBD1 as a possible D gene (6 bases). In germline, CDR1 is SGHTA, CDR2 FQGNSA. This CDR3 is 14 amino acids long.

This clonotype was counted ten times or more. The gene calls are TRBV3-1 and TRBJ1-4, with 11 nucleotides matching TRBD1. CDR3 size: 16 residues. The V gene's germline CDR1 is LGHDT and CDR2 YNNKEL (reference sequence). V lost 2 bases, J lost 9 bases, and 8 bases stayed unmatched. Here the CDR3 reads CASSQPSRDRGKKLFF. The DNA for the CDR3 is TGTGCCAGCAGCCAACCCTCCCGGGACAGGGGGAAAAAACTGTTTTTT.

This clonotype has at least ten counts. The gene calls are TRBV20-1 and TRBJ2-7; TRBD2 agrees at 12 bases. Germline lookup yields CDR1 DFQATT and CDR2 SNEGSKA (reference sequence). V trimming: 6 bases; J trimming: 0 bases; junction bases outside the gene matches: 15. The CDR3 covers 18 residues. DNA of the CDR3: TGCAGTGCGACACTACTAGCGGGGGGCCCTGTGACCTCCTACGAGCAGTACTTC. Protein: CSATLLAGGPVTSYEQYF.

The chain has TRBV6-1 and TRBJ1-4; 9 bases agree with TRBD1. The V segment lost 2 bases and the J segment 9 bases; nucleotides outside the gene matches: 22. The CDR3 extends over 20 amino acids. Germline V lookup: CDR1 MNHNS, CDR2 SASEGT. In DNA form, the CDR3 reads TGTGCCAGCAGTGAATCCTCTTATCGGACAGGGGCCTTGCTGGGGAAAAAACTGTTTTTT. This encodes CASSESSYRTGALLGKKLFF.